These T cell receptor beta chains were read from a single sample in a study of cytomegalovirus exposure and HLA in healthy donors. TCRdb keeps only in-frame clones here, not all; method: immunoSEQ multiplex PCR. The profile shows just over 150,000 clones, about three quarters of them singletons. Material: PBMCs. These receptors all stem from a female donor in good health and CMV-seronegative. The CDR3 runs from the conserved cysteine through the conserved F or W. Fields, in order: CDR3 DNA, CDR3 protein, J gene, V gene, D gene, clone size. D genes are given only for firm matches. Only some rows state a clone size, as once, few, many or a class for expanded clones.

TGTGCCAGCAGTGTTGAGGGAATGAGCAATCAGCCCCAGCATTTT | CASSVEGMSNQPQHF | TRBJ1-5 | TRBV2 | . | .
TGTGCCAGCAGGGCCGGACAGGCAAACTCCTATGGCTACACCTTC | CASRAGQANSYGYTF | TRBJ1-2 | TRBV2 | TRBD1 | .
TGCGCCAGCAGCATGGGACAGGGGGCACGAGAGACCCAGTACTTC | CASSMGQGARETQYF | TRBJ2-5 | TRBV5-1 | TRBD1 | .
TGTGCCAGCAGTCCTACTTGGGGGCTCTCTGGAAACACCATATATTTT | CASSPTWGLSGNTIYF | TRBJ1-3 | TRBV7-6 | . | .
TGCGCCAGCAGCCCCCATGGGCAGGGGGCTGATGAAAAACTGTTTTTT | CASSPHGQGADEKLFF | TRBJ1-4 | TRBV5-1 | TRBD1 | .
TGTGCCAGCAGCTTAGGGCCTGATCAGCCCCAGCATTTT | CASSLGPDQPQHF | TRBJ1-5 | TRBV7-2 | . | .
TGTGCCAGCAGCCTAGACAGGAACACTGAAGCTTTCTTT | CASSLDRNTEAFF | TRBJ1-1 | TRBV7-8 | . | .
TGTGCCAGCTCACTCCCGGGGAGCGAGCAGTACTTC | CASSLPGSEQYF | TRBJ2-7 | TRBV18 | . | .
TGTGCCAGCAGTCAAAGCGCGGGGGTGGATAATTCACCCCTCCACTTT | CASSQSAGVDNSPLHF | TRBJ1-6 | TRBV7-9 | . | .
TGCAGCGTTGTAGCAGGGGGCGAGGGCTACACCTTC | CSVVAGGEGYTF | TRBJ1-2 | TRBV29-1 | TRBD1 | .
TGCGCCAGCAGCTTGGCCTCTAGCGGGAACTACAATGAGCAGTTCTTC | CASSLASSGNYNEQFF | TRBJ2-1 | TRBV5-1 | TRBD2 | .
TGTGCCAGCAGCGAGGGGGGGGACCTCTTTTCACCCCTCCACTTT | CASSEGGDLFSPLHF | TRBJ1-6 | TRBV6-1 | . | .
TGTGCCAGCAGCCTCCAGACAGGGATGAACACTGAAGCTTTCTTT | CASSLQTGMNTEAFF | TRBJ1-1 | TRBV7-9 | TRBD1 | .
TGCGCCAGCACCAGCGCGGACAGATTAAGGGACACCATATATTTT | CASTSADRLRDTIYF | TRBJ1-3 | TRBV5-1 | . | .
TGTGCCAGCAGTTACGGGACTACCTACAATGAGCAGTTCTTC | CASSYGTTYNEQFF | TRBJ2-1 | TRBV6-5 | TRBD2 | few
TGCGCCAGCAGTCTAGAGCTGCTCCTCTCTGGGGCCAACGTCCTGACTTTC | CASSLELLLSGANVLTF | TRBJ2-6 | TRBV5-1 | . | .
TGTGCCAGCAGTCCAGGAGGCCGACTCTATGGCTACACCTTC | CASSPGGRLYGYTF | TRBJ1-2 | TRBV2 | . | .
TGTGCCTGGAGTTCCGACAGTGGTGAAGCTTTCTTT | CAWSSDSGEAFF | TRBJ1-1 | TRBV30 | . | once
TGTGCCAGTAGTATAGGACAGCTTGAAGCTTTCTTT | CASSIGQLEAFF | TRBJ1-1 | TRBV19 | . | .
TGTGCCAGCAGTGAATCCAACAGGGAGACCGGGGAGCTGTTTTTT | CASSESNRETGELFF | TRBJ2-2 | TRBV25-1 | . | medium-sized
TGTGCCAGTAGCCCCAGGGGACAGGGGAGTATTTCAAAAGAGACCCAGTACTTC | CASSPRGQGSISKETQYF | TRBJ2-5 | TRBV19 | TRBD1 | .
TGTGCCAGCAGCTCGGGACTAGCGGGATCGGTCGAGCAGTACTTC | CASSSGLAGSVEQYF | TRBJ2-7 | TRBV4-2 | TRBD2 | .
TGTGCCAGCAGCCTCGGGACAACCTACGAGCAGTACTTC | CASSLGTTYEQYF | TRBJ2-7 | TRBV5-5 | . | .
TGTGCCAGCAATCCGGGACAGGGGGCTCGGCAGCCCCAGCATTTT | CASNPGQGARQPQHF | TRBJ1-5 | TRBV6-1 | TRBD1 | .
TGCGCCAGCAGCCAAGATTACGCTAGCGGGAGGGCCCCTTCCTACAATGAGCAGTTCTTC | CASSQDYASGRAPSYNEQFF | TRBJ2-1 | TRBV4-1 | TRBD2 | .
TGTGCCAGCAGTGACTCATCAGGGGGCTTGGGTGAGCAGTTCTTC | CASSDSSGGLGEQFF | TRBJ2-1 | TRBV6-5 | TRBD1 | .
TGCGCCAGCAGCTTTTCGCCTAGCGGGACGACTAGCACAGATACGCAGTATTTT | CASSFSPSGTTSTDTQYF | TRBJ2-3 | TRBV5-1 | TRBD2 | .
TGTGCCAGTTCACCGCACCGAACTAGCGGGGGGGTTGACCTAGCCAAAAACATTCAGTACTTC | CASSPHRTSGGVDLAKNIQYF | TRBJ2-4 | TRBV18 | TRBD2 | .
TGCGCCAGCAGCCAGTTCGCGACAGGGGAAGGCAATCAGCCCCAGCATTTT | CASSQFATGEGNQPQHF | TRBJ1-5 | TRBV4-1 | TRBD1 | .
TGTGCCAGCAGCTTGACGACAGGGGGGACTGAAGCTTTCTTT | CASSLTTGGTEAFF | TRBJ1-1 | TRBV11-2 | TRBD1 | once
TGTGCCAGCAGTGATGCGGACAGGGGGCGTTTGAGCTATGGCTACACCTTC | CASSDADRGRLSYGYTF | TRBJ1-2 | TRBV6-1 | TRBD1 | .
TGCAGCGTTGAAAGTATGGAGAACGAGCAGTACTTC | CSVESMENEQYF | TRBJ2-7 | TRBV29-1 | . | .
TGTGCCACCAGCAGACATTTGACTGAGGGGGTGCGGTACGAGCAGTACTTC | CATSRHLTEGVRYEQYF | TRBJ2-7 | TRBV15 | . | .
TGTGCCAGCAGCCAATCCGGGGCTGCCGGGGGGGACGTCCTCTATGGCTACACCTTC | CASSQSGAAGGDVLYGYTF | TRBJ1-2 | TRBV16 | . | .
TGTGCCTGGAGAGGTCGAGGGCGATTGGGCGGGGAGCTGTTTTTT | CAWRGRGRLGGELFF | TRBJ2-2 | TRBV30 | . | once
TGTGCCAGCAGCGTAACGGGGGGCAGCCCCGGGGAGCTGTTTTTT | CASSVTGGSPGELFF | TRBJ2-2 | TRBV9 | . | .
TGTGCCAGCAGCGACAGGAGCGGCAGGGGGAATCAGCCCCAGCATTTT | CASSDRSGRGNQPQHF | TRBJ1-5 | TRBV7-6 | TRBD1 | .
TGTGCCAGCAGTTTAAGAACAGGGATCAACTATGGCTACACCTTC | CASSLRTGINYGYTF | TRBJ1-2 | TRBV27 | . | .
TGTGCCAGCAGCTTAGGAGGCAGCTGGAACAATCAGCCCCAGCATTTT | CASSLGGSWNNQPQHF | TRBJ1-5 | TRBV7-8 | . | .
TGTGCTAGTGGTTATCTATCAGGTGGGAGGAGCCGGTACGAGCAGTACTTC | CASGYLSGGRSRYEQYF | TRBJ2-7 | TRBV12-5 | . | few
TGTGCCAGTAGTATCAGCGGGGGGGTACACGAGCAGTACTTC | CASSISGGVHEQYF | TRBJ2-7 | TRBV19 | TRBD2 | .
TGTGCCTGGAGCGGGGTTTTAGTGACTGAAGCTTTCTTT | CAWSGVLVTEAFF | TRBJ1-1 | TRBV30 | . | .
TGTGCCTGGAGTCCACTCGCGACAGTGTATGGCTACACCTTC | CAWSPLATVYGYTF | TRBJ1-2 | TRBV30 | . | .
TGCGCCAGCAGCGCGGATAGCAATCAGCCCCAGCATTTT | CASSADSNQPQHF | TRBJ1-5 | TRBV5-1 | . | .
TGTGCCAGCAGTTATCTGGGGGGGGGCAATGAGCAGTTCTTC | CASSYLGGGNEQFF | TRBJ2-1 | TRBV6-5 | TRBD2 | .
TGCGCCAGCAGCTTAGAATCCTACCCCTACCAAGAGACCCAGTACTTC | CASSLESYPYQETQYF | TRBJ2-5 | TRBV5-1 | . | .
TGTGCCTGGAGGGGGACAGGGGGAGCGGATACGCAGTATTTT | CAWRGTGGADTQYF | TRBJ2-3 | TRBV30 | TRBD1 | few
TGCGCCAGCAGCCAAGATATGGGGACAGGGGGGTCTCAGCCCCAGCATTTT | CASSQDMGTGGSQPQHF | TRBJ1-5 | TRBV4-1 | TRBD1 | .
TGTGCCAGCAGCTTAACGCCCCCGGGACAGGGAAGTCACGAGCAGTACTTC | CASSLTPPGQGSHEQYF | TRBJ2-7 | TRBV7-3 | TRBD1 | .
TGTGCCAGCAGCGAGGACAGGGCTAACTATGGCTACACCTTC | CASSEDRANYGYTF | TRBJ1-2 | TRBV2 | TRBD1 | once